This T cell receptor (beta chain) was profiled in a study of T cell responses to AZD1222 COVID-19 vaccine. Study details: Second-dose intervals near 4 or 12 weeks were combined. Study-level results: With dominance at 160-218 and 743-854, vaccine-associated CD4 TCRs spanned spike. Unmutated variant regions reportedly attract nearly half of all spike-specific TCRs. Donors were chiefly white British, with a greater number of females, and clonal diversity was perhaps underestimated.

Clones were read by immunoSEQ multiplex PCR, and TCRdb kept only the in-frame ones, dropping some. The sample records about 120,000 clones, approximately 93% being singletons. The germline V and J ends were trimmed by 1 base and 10 bases, with 10 bases remaining between them. This CDR3 is built from 12 residues. Germline-derived CDR1 and CDR2 are LNHNV and YYDKDF (reference sequence). Of note for this clone: What it recognizes is unknown.

The TCR comes from an adult in good health. V gene TRBV15 combines with J gene TRBJ1-2; D possibly corresponds to TRBD1 (5 bases). Specimen: peripheral blood, collected on day 0 of AZD1222 vaccination. CDR3 DNA: TGTGCCACCAGCAGAGGCGGGGGTGACTACACCTTC. Amino acids: CATSRGGGDYTF.